This T cell receptor (beta chain) derives from a study of T cells after yellow fever vaccination (dated by TCRdb to about 2019). A note on the overall study: The SMART-Seq v4 Ultra Low Input RNA kit was used to prepare libraries from fractions with low cell numbers. Bulk TCR alpha and beta repertoires were sequenced longitudinally to track T-cell clones before and after primary and booster YFV17D yellow fever vaccination. The cohort comprised two healthy male donors, one aged 18 to 30 and one aged 30 to 39 years. Blood samples were taken at several timepoints before and after primary and secondary immunization, and bulk PBMC replicates and cell subsets were isolated.

The treatment or condition label on this specimen signifies: live attenuated yellow fever vaccine strain. At each blood-draw timepoint, two biological replicates of bulk PBMCs were obtained. A standard Ficoll-Paque protocol was used to isolate PBMCs from peripheral blood. TriZol was used to extract RNA from bulk PBMCs, CD4 and CD8 fractions, and dextramer-positive and dextramer-negative fractions. Counted from cysteine to phenylalanine, this CDR3 has 15 amino acids. Solely the CDR3 DNA is kept, with 45 bases framed from the first base. Compared with germline, V lacks 0 bases and J lacks 7 bases; bases without a gene match: 4. CDR1 is given as MNHEY and CDR2 as SMNVEV, both from the germline V gene (reference sequence). This clonotype was recorded at least ten times. No antigen is known for it. Qualities for individual bases were not recorded, and no much larger clone is one base off. Paper-wide results and their limitations: Computational filtering was required because FACS-sorted repertoires could contain abundant contaminating clonotypes from the bulk population. The study included only two donors, which limits how far the findings can be generalized. Compared with the primary T-cell response, the secondary T-cell response was faster but weaker, reaching its peak on day 5 rather than on day 15. Most clones expanded after primary vaccination (around 96% of CD4 and around 89% of CD8) were re-detected after the booster, suggesting that broad memory maintenance occurred. A small share of clonotypes occurred in both CD4 and CD8 compartments, likely arising from convergent recombination.

The listed sequencing device is Illumina NovaSeq 6000. Synthesis of TCR cDNA relied on 5'RACE template switching, a step that introduced a universal primer site along with unique molecular identifiers. Priming for cDNA synthesis came from both the TCR alpha and TCR beta constant segments. Two PCR steps were used to amplify libraries, with sample barcodes and sequencing adapters being added in the second step. Libraries were sequenced on Illumina HiSeq 2500 (2x100 bp) or NovaSeq (2x150 bp). On the study's bioinformatics: Demultiplexing of reads and collapsing into UMI consensus sequences were performed with MIGEC, and V(D)J alignment was carried out with MiXCR. Vaccine-responding clonotypes were identified with edgeR using replicate PBMC samples, with FDR below 0.01 and a log2 fold change above 5 up to day 15 being required. CD4 or CD8 identity was assigned to each bulk clonotype according to whether the clonotype was present at higher abundance in the sequenced CD4 repertoire or the sequenced CD8 repertoire. The raw public data were reprocessed by TCRdb itself: fastp quality trimming at Q25, MiXCR clonotype calling, in-frame beta chains only. Rows are unified per CDR3 protein, each entry keeping the most common DNA and genes. TCRdb, not the authors, supplied the V and J calls. The sample table lists 230,000 or so distinct CDR3 sequences, 3.6% of them with a count of one. The leading ten clones occupy under 20% of the sample.

The clonotype comes from a man aged 18 to 29 who received the YFV17D yellow fever vaccine. The sequencing here drew on PBMCs, taken 15 days after the yellow fever booster vaccination. The chain is assembled from TRBV27 and TRBJ2-1, with TRBD1 identical over 9 junction bases. The DNA sequence is TGTGCCAGCAGTTTATCGGACAGGGGACTAAATGAGCAGTTCTTC. It encodes CASSLSDRGLNEQFF.